The clone carrying this TCR beta chain was seen just once. No antigen is known for it. The data were obtained in a study of cytomegalovirus exposure and HLA in healthy donors. Study findings and constraints: Because they were indistinguishable, some V segments, including TRBV6-2 and TRBV6-3, were excluded. Most observed TCR sequences were rare, whereas some public TCRs were detected in many donors. A later analysis reportedly found that, within productive TCRs, an Asian-associated ancestry cluster had fewer N-insertions than the mean observed across the approximately 660 donors.

The CDR3 is 14 amino acids. The V end was cut by 1 base, the J end by 3 bases, with 9 bases between. Germline V gene sequence: CDR1 LNHNV, CDR2 YYDKDF (reference sequence). With 60 Vbeta and 13 Jbeta primers, the PCR was carried out. The protocol was immunoSEQ multiplex PCR, while the TCRdb copy is restricted to in-frame clones and leaves out a portion. The table shows fewer than 250,000 clones, with approximately 80% occurring only once. It was healthy bone marrow donors who served as donors. The receptor was derived from a male donor in good health and CMV-seronegative. Material: PBMCs. The chain links TRBV15 to TRBJ1-1; D not certain. The CDR3 region is CATSRGRRDTEAFF. The CDR3 nucleotides are TGTGCCACCAGCAGAGGAAGGCGGGACACTGAAGCTTTCTTT.